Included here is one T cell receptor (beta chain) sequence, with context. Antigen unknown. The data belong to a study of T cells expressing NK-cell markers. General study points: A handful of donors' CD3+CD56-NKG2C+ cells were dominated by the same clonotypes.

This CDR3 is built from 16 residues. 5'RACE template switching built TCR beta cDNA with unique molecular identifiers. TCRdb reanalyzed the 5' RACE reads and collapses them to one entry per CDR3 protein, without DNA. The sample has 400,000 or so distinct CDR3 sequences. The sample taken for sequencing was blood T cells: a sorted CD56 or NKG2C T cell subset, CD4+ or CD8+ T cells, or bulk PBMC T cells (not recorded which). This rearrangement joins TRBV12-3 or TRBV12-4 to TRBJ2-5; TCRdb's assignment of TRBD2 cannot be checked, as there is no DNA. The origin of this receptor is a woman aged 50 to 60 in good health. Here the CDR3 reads CASSLLDGALQETQYF.